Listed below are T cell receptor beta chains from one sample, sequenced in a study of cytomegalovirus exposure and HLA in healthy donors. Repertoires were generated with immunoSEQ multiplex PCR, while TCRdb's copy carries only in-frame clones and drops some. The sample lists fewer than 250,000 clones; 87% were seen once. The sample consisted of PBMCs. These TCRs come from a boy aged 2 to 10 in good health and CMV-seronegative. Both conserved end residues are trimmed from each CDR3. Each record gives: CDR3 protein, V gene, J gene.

CDR3 protein: ASSGPRWETQY
V gene: TRBV6-1
J gene: TRBJ2-5

CDR3 protein: ASSPNALGGETQY
V gene: TRBV5-1
J gene: TRBJ2-5

CDR3 protein: ASSPPVGAEDEKLF
V gene: TRBV18
J gene: TRBJ1-4

CDR3 protein: SVGSGTGGYMHGYT
V gene: TRBV29-1
J gene: TRBJ1-2

CDR3 protein: ASSLRTSGEETQY
V gene: TRBV28
J gene: TRBJ2-5

CDR3 protein: ASSPGLSYEQY
V gene: TRBV5-6
J gene: TRBJ2-7

CDR3 protein: ARKISSQGNTGELF
V gene: TRBV28
J gene: TRBJ2-2

CDR3 protein: ASSLGRGSNYGYT
V gene: TRBV5-1
J gene: TRBJ1-2

CDR3 protein: ASSLWGTPSTDTQY
V gene: TRBV27
J gene: TRBJ2-3

CDR3 protein: ASSLAGGGYT
V gene: TRBV11-2
J gene: TRBJ1-2

CDR3 protein: ASSVENSGNTIY
V gene: TRBV6-1
J gene: TRBJ1-3

CDR3 protein: ASSIPVTSGRSEQY
V gene: TRBV19
J gene: TRBJ2-7

CDR3 protein: ASRPTLDRDNEQF
V gene: TRBV7-9
J gene: TRBJ2-1

CDR3 protein: ASSLRRGTPTDTQY
V gene: TRBV7-2
J gene: TRBJ2-3

CDR3 protein: ASSHPGTRGNEQF
V gene: TRBV4-1
J gene: TRBJ2-1

CDR3 protein: ASSLAGTTGDDKNIQY
V gene: TRBV11-3
J gene: TRBJ2-4

CDR3 protein: SAGRTGWGEKLF
V gene: TRBV29-1
J gene: TRBJ1-4

CDR3 protein: ASSPSQVGTYSNQPQH
V gene: TRBV18
J gene: TRBJ1-5

CDR3 protein: ASSLRGSTDTQY
V gene: TRBV5-8
J gene: TRBJ2-3

CDR3 protein: ASSLPFNRDGYT
V gene: TRBV19
J gene: TRBJ1-2

CDR3 protein: ASTRVATNEKLF
V gene: TRBV27
J gene: TRBJ1-4

CDR3 protein: ASSRTGGIDEQY
V gene: TRBV7-9
J gene: -

CDR3 protein: ASSLSQGARTEAF
V gene: TRBV27
J gene: TRBJ1-1

CDR3 protein: ASRSLGEAF
V gene: TRBV7-8
J gene: TRBJ1-1

CDR3 protein: ASSLGLAGKINEQF
V gene: TRBV7-2
J gene: TRBJ2-1

CDR3 protein: ASGGLSGNTIY
V gene: TRBV6-1
J gene: TRBJ1-3

CDR3 protein: SVWREFNEQF
V gene: TRBV29-1
J gene: TRBJ2-1

CDR3 protein: ASAGDHSTDTQY
V gene: TRBV5-1
J gene: TRBJ2-3

CDR3 protein: ASSKDRGETQY
V gene: TRBV19
J gene: TRBJ2-5

CDR3 protein: ASSSSSTGPYGYT
V gene: TRBV5-1
J gene: TRBJ1-2

CDR3 protein: ASTPDSFTDTQY
V gene: TRBV19
J gene: TRBJ2-3

CDR3 protein: ASSLPGQGVRTEAF
V gene: TRBV5-6
J gene: TRBJ1-1

CDR3 protein: ASSSGHMNTEAF
V gene: TRBV11-1
J gene: TRBJ1-1

CDR3 protein: ATSGTGNQPQH
V gene: TRBV15
J gene: TRBJ1-5

CDR3 protein: ASSPTGDYQPQH
V gene: TRBV6-6
J gene: TRBJ1-5

CDR3 protein: ASSIRDGSTEAF
V gene: TRBV19
J gene: TRBJ1-1

CDR3 protein: AWSAVAGGTDTQY
V gene: TRBV30
J gene: TRBJ2-3

CDR3 protein: ASSVLAGEVETQY
V gene: TRBV6-1
J gene: TRBJ2-5

CDR3 protein: ASSGRGLDQPQH
V gene: TRBV6-5
J gene: TRBJ1-5

CDR3 protein: ASSVVGSYEQY
V gene: TRBV9
J gene: TRBJ2-7

CDR3 protein: ASSDTRDEQY
V gene: TRBV2
J gene: TRBJ2-7

CDR3 protein: ASSLHTGTGTNEQF
V gene: TRBV28
J gene: TRBJ2-1

CDR3 protein: ASSPAGVPGNEQF
V gene: TRBV7-3
J gene: TRBJ2-1

CDR3 protein: ASHLAGGPADTQY
V gene: TRBV6-6
J gene: TRBJ2-3

CDR3 protein: ASRPRLAGGYGELF
V gene: TRBV2
J gene: TRBJ2-2